This record covers a single T cell receptor (beta chain). This sample was taken from a study of blood T cell repertoires in COVID-19. Turning to the study itself: The United States, Italy and Spain provided the acute and convalescent COVID-19 samples. T cells, B-cell-depleted T cells, or PBMCs provided the cDNA or gDNA that served as material.

V was shortened by 5 bases and J by 6 bases, with 20 bases between the two germline ends. This CDR3 is built from 16 residues. Germline CDR1 is SEHNR and CDR2 is FQNEAQ (reference sequence). How the authors handled the data: Researchers report that nucleated cell counts were estimated from reference gene primer amplification. Assay used: immunoSEQ multiplex PCR; TCRdb lists only in-frame clones, some missing. That table gives V, J and clone size, and the DNA gave D and trimming. The table has about 190,000 clones, less than 80% seen once. The rearrangement uses TRBV7-9 and TRBJ2-1; the D gene is possibly TRBD2 (5 bases). What was sequenced was peripheral blood. This clonotype was obtained from a woman aged 50 to 60 with acute or convalescent COVID-19. CDR3: CASSAPGLEDRNEQFF. CDR3 DNA sequence: TGTGCCAGCAGCGCACCCGGACTCGAGGACCGCAATGAGCAGTTCTTC.